Below, one T cell receptor beta chain is given with its context. Its target is not known. The PCR contained 60 Vbeta and 13 Jbeta primers. Data came from immunoSEQ multiplex PCR; TCRdb stores just in-frame clones and leaves some out. This sample has about 190,000 clones, with 80% to 90% found just once. This entry is derived from a study of cytomegalovirus exposure and HLA in healthy donors. General study points: In a later analysis, TCR beta V- and J-gene trimming showed a link to a missense DCLRE1C variant. Cytomegalovirus-associated TCR beta chains were listed, numbering more than 150. Later analysis reportedly placed an Asian-associated ancestry cluster below the roughly 700-donor mean in N-insertions.

The CDR3 has 14 amino acids. Per the germline V gene, CDR1 is SGHNT and CDR2 is YYREEE (reference sequence). Trimming removed 2 bases from V and 1 base from J, with 8 bases in between. V and J are TRBV5-4 and TRBJ2-3; tentatively, D is TRBD1 (6 bases). Sequenced: PBMCs. This TCR derives from a male donor in good health and CMV-seronegative. For the CDR3, the DNA is TGTGCCAGCAGCTTACGACAGGGCACAGATACGCAGTATTTT. Its translation is CASSLRQGTDTQYF.